Listed here is a single T cell receptor beta chain. Sequencing used immunoSEQ multiplex PCR; TCRdb keeps in-frame clones, though not all of them. Of tens of thousands of clones listed, 85% to 95% are singletons. This specimen belongs to a study of T cell changes during pregnancy in multiple sclerosis. The sample was CD4+ T cells from peripheral blood mononuclear cells, taken in the second trimester of pregnancy. The sequence was obtained from a female donor with multiple sclerosis, enrolled in a pregnancy study.

CDR3: CASGGTGTHYEQYF. The CDR3 DNA is TGTGCTAGTGGTGGAACCGGGACACACTACGAGCAGTACTTC. The V call is TRBV12-5, the J call TRBJ2-7; D perhaps matches TRBD1 (6 bases). Germline assignment: CDR1 LGHNT and CDR2 FRNRAP. V lost 5 bases and J lost 3, with 14 bases in between. CDR3 length: 14 residues.